This T cell receptor beta chain was identified in a study of cytomegalovirus exposure and HLA in healthy donors. The CDR3 is made up of 15 amino acids. Trimming took off 5 bases at V and 0 bases at J, with 14 bases between the two ends. Per the germline V gene, CDR1 is MRHNA and CDR2 is SNTAGT. Both 60 Vbeta primers and 13 Jbeta primers went into the PCR. TCRdb's copy holds only in-frame clones and misses some; the assay was immunoSEQ multiplex PCR. The listing contains 170,000 or so clones. The source is a man in his thirties or forties in good health and CMV-seronegative. The specimen sequenced was PBMCs. V and J are TRBV6-4 and TRBJ2-7, with D possibly being TRBD1 (6 bases). This chain's CDR3 is CASSRLPGVSYEQYF. CDR3 nucleotides: TGTGCCAGCAGTCGCCTTCCAGGGGTCTCCTACGAGCAGTACTTC.